The sequence of this T cell receptor (beta chain) was determined in a study of beta chain features in type 1 diabetes. On the study more broadly: Patients were similar to healthy donors in age and gender (as well as in cell yields). Whole-study findings and limits: The VDJ junctions of type 1 diabetes patients carried fewer insertions and more deletions. The study found moderately but significantly shorter TCRB CDR3s in all four CD4+ subsets of Type 1 diabetes patients.

This clone showed up just a few times. As yet, its antigen is unknown. Germline loops: CDR1 MNHEY, CDR2 SMNVEV (reference sequence). Trimming shortened V by 2 bases and J by 3 bases, and 8 bases separated the two germline ends. This CDR3 comprises 14 residues. Every isolated RNA sample was fully reverse transcribed, so sequencing captured expressed TCRB transcripts. Profiled with immunoSEQ multiplex PCR; TCRdb holds only in-frame clones, not every one. The profile shows about 160,000 clones, 6.5% to 9.5% of them singletons. The authors took one heparinised blood draw, averaging about 120 mL, from each donor. A sort by CD45RO/CCR7/CD25/CD127/CD95/CD27 yielded CD4+ naive, central memory, regulatory and stem cell-like memory cells.

The chain has TRBV27 and TRBJ1-5; D gene ambiguous. The sample consisted of central memory CD4+ T cells from blood. This TCR was recovered from a middle-aged woman with type 1 diabetes. The CDR3 here is CASSLSQANQPQHF. The CDR3 region has the DNA TGTGCCAGCAGTTTAAGCCAGGCCAATCAGCCCCAGCATTTT.